Below, 5 T cell receptor beta chains from the same sample are listed, as sequenced in a study of T cell repertoires in cytomegalovirus infection. One entry per CDR3 protein, called by TCRdb with MiXCR from the reads. The data contain roughly 920,000 distinct CDR3 sequences, roughly 30% of them singletons. Their cognate antigens are unknown. This material consisted of cultured CD8+ T cells from PBMCs, taken from culture after CMV antigen stimulation. These receptors were taken from a human donor in good health (CMV status not recorded). Some clones in this sample may be carry-over from other donors' samples.

This clonotype was detected only a few times. The CDR3: CASSLAMGQGYDQPQHF. The CDR3 nucleotides are TGTGCCAGCAGCTTAGCGATGGGACAGGGATATGATCAGCCCCAGCATTTT. The chain employs TRBV7-2 and TRBJ1-5; 9 nucleotides align to TRBD1. The CDR3 contains 17 residues. The ends lost 0 bases at V and 5 bases at J; junction bases unmatched: 8. Germline V gives CDR1 SGHTA, CDR2 FQGNSA.

This rearrangement joins TRBV5-1 to TRBJ1-1; TRBD1 agrees at 8 bases. Germline V gives CDR1 SGHRS, CDR2 YFSETQ. V was clipped by 7 bases and J by 5 bases; unmatched bases: 7. The CDR3 spans 13 residues. The CDR3 DNA is TGCGCCAGCCGAGGACAGGGAAAGACTGAAGCTTTCTTT. This gives the protein CASRGQGKTEAFF.

A few counts support this clonotype. V is TRBV7-9 and J is TRBJ1-4; weak D call: TRBD1 (5 bases). Trimming pared 5 bases from V and 8 bases from J, leaving 15 bases between. Germline lookup yields CDR1 SEHNR and CDR2 FQNEAQ (reference sequence). This CDR3 contains 14 residues. The CDR3 is CASSPGQMREKLFF. The CDR3 DNA reads TGTGCCAGCAGCCCAGGGCAGATGCGAGAAAAACTGTTTTTT.

This clonotype was observed at least ten times. The chain combines TRBV7-3 with TRBJ2-1; D may match TRBD1 or TRBD2 (5 bases each). Trimming removed 1 base at V and 0 bases at J, with 10 bases between. CDR1 and CDR2 from the germline V gene are SGHTA and FQGTGA. The CDR3 contains 16 residues. The CDR3 spells CASSLIIGTSYNEQFF. The CDR3, as DNA: TGTGCCAGCAGCTTAATAATAGGGACCTCCTACAATGAGCAGTTCTTC.

The chain carries TRBV28 and TRBJ2-4; maybe TRBD2 (7 bases). CDR1 and CDR2 (germline): MDHEN, SYDVKM. This CDR3 comprises 14 residues. The ends were cut back, 10 bases at V and 5 bases at J, with 18 bases in the middle. Here the CDR3 reads CATTWGGPQNIQYF. The CDR3 DNA sequence: TGTGCCACCACTTGGGGGGGGCCTCAAAACATTCAGTACTTC.